The sequence of this T cell receptor (beta chain) was determined in a study of T cell responses to AZD1222 COVID-19 vaccine. Across the study: Second doses that came at about 4 or about 12 weeks were put together.

The CDR3 is 13 residues long. The germline V gene has CDR1 SQVTM and CDR2 ANQGSEA. Trimming took 4 bases from V and 4 from J; bases not matched to a gene: 3. About this clone: Its antigen is unidentified.

The study's findings and limits: At 160-218 and 743-854, vaccine-associated CD4 TCRs were dominant, and they spanned spike. Spike-specific TCR breadth and depth both grew after two AZD1222 doses. Possibly, clonal diversity was underestimated; donors were largely white British and included more females.

Method: immunoSEQ multiplex PCR; TCRdb's copy keeps in-frame clones and lacks some. The table lists more than 150,000 clones, around 92% of them singletons, with less than 11% in the top ten. The receptor was derived from an adult in good health. The chain carries TRBV29-1 and TRBJ1-1; 10 bases align to TRBD1. Specimen: peripheral blood, collected on day 0 of AZD1222 vaccination. CDR3 bases: TGCAGCGTTGGACAGGGGGCGTCCACTGAAGCTTTCTTT. As protein: CSVGQGASTEAFF.